Listed below are T cell receptor beta chains from one sample, sequenced in a study of cytomegalovirus exposure and HLA in healthy donors. Libraries were prepared by immunoSEQ multiplex PCR; TCRdb keeps only in-frame clonotypes and omits some of them. The sample contains approximately 150,000 clones, 65% to 85% of which appear only once. The specimen sequenced was PBMCs. These receptors were collected from a man aged 60 to 69 in good health and CMV-seronegative. CDR3s include the opening cysteine and the closing phenylalanine or tryptophan. D genes are given only for firm matches. The listing skips clone size in some rows; elsewhere it reads once, few, many or a size class.

clone_size j_call d_call v_call cdr3_nt cdr3_aa
NA TRBJ2-7 TRBD1 TRBV7-2 TGTGCCAGCAGCCCATCCGGTCGGGGGACAGGGAACCACGAGCAGTACTTC CASSPSGRGTGNHEQYF
NA TRBJ2-7 TRBD2 TRBV5-5 TGTGCCAGCAGCTTGGTAGCGGGGGGTTATTACGAGCAGTACTTC CASSLVAGGYYEQYF
NA TRBJ2-2 NA TRBV7-2 TGTGCCAGCAGCTTACCGGCGAACACCGGGGAGCTGTTTTTT CASSLPANTGELFF
NA TRBJ1-6 TRBD1 TRBV7-9 TGTGCCAGCAGCCGGACAGGGGGCCCGTCTAATTCACCCCTCCACTTT CASSRTGGPSNSPLHF
once TRBJ1-5 TRBD1 TRBV15 TGTGCCACCAGCATTAGACAGGGCGGAGGCAATCAGCCCCAGCATTTT CATSIRQGGGNQPQHF
NA TRBJ2-7 NA TRBV11-3 TGTGCCAGCAGCTTTTCAGGTCGCGAGCAGTACTTC CASSFSGREQYF
NA TRBJ1-1 NA TRBV6-5 TGTGCCAGCACCCAAGGTGCGGTGAACACTGAAGCTTTCTTT CASTQGAVNTEAFF
NA TRBJ2-7 TRBD1 TRBV28 TGTGCCAGCAGTTTAGTGGGACAGGCCTACGAGCAGTACTTC CASSLVGQAYEQYF
NA TRBJ2-7 NA TRBV4-1 TGCGCCAGCAGCCGGCAGACAGATACAACCTACGAGCAGTACTTC CASSRQTDTTYEQYF
few TRBJ1-2 TRBD1 TRBV28 TGTGCCAGCAGTCCGGGACAGGCGACCTATGGCTACACCTTC CASSPGQATYGYTF
NA TRBJ1-6 TRBD1 TRBV30 TGTGCCTGGACCGGGACAGACAATTCACCCCTCCACTTT CAWTGTDNSPLHF
NA TRBJ2-5 TRBD1 TRBV5-6 TGTGCCAGCAGCTTAAGGACAGGGGGCAAGGAGACCCAGTACTTC CASSLRTGGKETQYF
NA TRBJ2-7 NA TRBV11-2 TGTGCCAGCAGCCAGAACCCCGGGGGAACCTACGAGCAGTACTTC CASSQNPGGTYEQYF
NA TRBJ2-2 NA TRBV7-2 TGTGCCAGCAGCTTCGAAGGGAGCGCCGGGGAGCTGTTTTTT CASSFEGSAGELFF
NA TRBJ2-5 NA TRBV29-1 TGCAGCGTTGAAGAACCGCGTGAGACCCAGTACTTC CSVEEPRETQYF
NA TRBJ2-3 TRBD2 TRBV7-2 TGTGCCAGCAGCTCGGGAGGACTAGGTTCAGATACGCAGTATTTT CASSSGGLGSDTQYF
few TRBJ1-1 NA TRBV6-1 TGTGCCAGCAGTGAAACAGGGAACACTGAAGCTTTCTTT CASSETGNTEAFF
NA TRBJ1-1 TRBD1 TRBV19 TGTGCCAGTAGTAAGAACAGGGGTGGCACTGAAGCTTTCTTT CASSKNRGGTEAFF
NA TRBJ1-2 NA TRBV7-9 TGTGCCAGCAGCCATGAAGGCGGGGACGGCTACACCTTC CASSHEGGDGYTF
few TRBJ2-7 TRBD1 TRBV11-2 TGTGCCAGCAGCTTAGGCAGGGGGAGCTACGAGCAGTACTTC CASSLGRGSYEQYF
NA TRBJ1-2 TRBD1 TRBV15 TGTGCCACCAGCAGAGATTACCAGGGGGGCTCCTATGGCTACACCTTC CATSRDYQGGSYGYTF
NA TRBJ2-3 NA TRBV4-2 TGTGCCAGCAGCCTCCCGACCACGGGGACAGATACGCAGTATTTT CASSLPTTGTDTQYF
NA TRBJ2-1 NA TRBV5-8 TGTGCCAGCAGCTTGGTAATGGACATCATCTCCTACAATGAGCAGTTCTTC CASSLVMDIISYNEQFF
NA TRBJ2-2 NA TRBV7-6 TGTGCCAGCAGCTTACAGGTTCTGGGCAGCACCGGGGAGCTGTTTTTT CASSLQVLGSTGELFF
few TRBJ2-5 TRBD1 TRBV4-3 TGCGCCAGCAGCCAAGTAGGACAGGTCGCCCAAGAGACCCAGTACTTC CASSQVGQVAQETQYF
NA TRBJ2-1 NA TRBV29-1 TGCAGCGTTGGCCCGAGCTCCTACAATGAGCAGTTCTTC CSVGPSSYNEQFF
NA TRBJ1-2 TRBD1 TRBV9 TGTGCCAGCAGCGTCCAGGGGGACAGCTATGGCTACACCTTC CASSVQGDSYGYTF
NA TRBJ2-5 NA TRBV19 TGTGCCAGTAAACCGGACCTGGGGGGAGAGACCCAGTACTTC CASKPDLGGETQYF
NA TRBJ1-6 TRBD1 TRBV7-3 TGTGCCAGCACCGAAGGGGGACAGAATTCACCCCTCCACTTT CASTEGGQNSPLHF
NA TRBJ2-1 NA TRBV4-3 TGCGCCAGCAGCCAAGATGTGTCAGGGCAATCCTACAATGAGCAGTTCTTC CASSQDVSGQSYNEQFF
NA TRBJ2-3 TRBD2 TRBV7-2 TGTGCCAGCAGCTTAGGGGGGGGGATAACCCGCACAGATACGCAGTATTTT CASSLGGGITRTDTQYF
NA TRBJ2-5 TRBD1 TRBV4-3 TGCGCCAGCAGCCAAGATGTGACAGGGCGGGCCCAGTACTTC CASSQDVTGRAQYF
once TRBJ1-5 NA TRBV4-3 TGCGCCAGCAGCCAAGATGAGTCTACCAATCAGCCCCAGCATTTT CASSQDESTNQPQHF
NA TRBJ1-6 NA TRBV6-5 TGTGCCAGCACAAAACCTAATTCGCCCCTCCACTTT CASTKPNSPLHF
NA TRBJ2-7 TRBD1 TRBV28 TGTGCCAGCAGTTTAACCTCGACAGGGAACTACGAGCAGTACTTC CASSLTSTGNYEQYF
NA TRBJ2-7 NA TRBV27 TGTGCCAGCAGTTCCCGGTACGAGCAGTACTTC CASSSRYEQYF
NA TRBJ2-5 NA TRBV6-1 TGTGCCAGCAGTCTAGCGACGGAGACCCAGTACTTC CASSLATETQYF
NA TRBJ2-7 NA TRBV5-5 TGTGCCAGCGCGGCAGGGGGGTCCTACGAGCAGTACTTC CASAAGGSYEQYF
NA TRBJ2-7 NA TRBV5-1 TGCGCCAGCAGCCGGGATACCCCATCCTACGAGCAGTACTTC CASSRDTPSYEQYF
NA TRBJ2-2 NA TRBV11-2 TGTGCCAGCAGCTTCGGGTCAGGGTCCGGGGAGCTGTTTTTT CASSFGSGSGELFF
NA TRBJ2-7 NA TRBV4-1 TGCGCCAGCAGCCAAGAGTTGGGCTACAGGGCAGCCTACGAGCAGTACTTC CASSQELGYRAAYEQYF
NA TRBJ1-5 TRBD1 TRBV10-2 TGCGCCACCCGGGCCAGGGGGGCTACAGCAAATCAGCCCCAGCATTTT CATRARGATANQPQHF
once TRBJ1-2 NA TRBV19 TGTGCCAGTAGTATAGATTCTGCAGGGCTAAGCGGCTACACCTTC CASSIDSAGLSGYTF
few TRBJ2-1 TRBD2 TRBV7-2 TGTGCCAGCAGCTTGGGACTAGCGGGGGTAAATGAGCAGTTCTTC CASSLGLAGVNEQFF
NA TRBJ1-4 NA TRBV6-1 TGTGCCAGCAGTGCCGCCGGGACTCGGGATGGAGGTGAAAAACTGTTTTTT CASSAAGTRDGGEKLFF
once TRBJ2-7 NA TRBV27 TGTGCCAGCAGGTTCTTCGGGGGTAGCTCCTACGAGCAGTACTTC CASRFFGGSSYEQYF
few TRBJ2-2 NA TRBV4-3 TGCGCCAGCAGCCAACAAGATATACGGTCCGGGGAGCTGTTTTTT CASSQQDIRSGELFF
once TRBJ2-1 TRBD1 TRBV9 TGTGCCAGCAGCGTATGGACAGGTTTGGACAATGAGCAGTTCTTC CASSVWTGLDNEQFF
NA TRBJ2-7 TRBD1 TRBV5-4 TGTGCCAGCAGACAGGGGGCCGGCTCCTACGAGCAGTACTTC CASRQGAGSYEQYF
NA TRBJ2-7 NA TRBV7-2 TGTGCCAGCAGCTTAGTCTTAGACAGAGCCTACGAGCAGTACTTC CASSLVLDRAYEQYF
NA TRBJ1-2 TRBD1 TRBV19 TGTGCCAGTAGTATGTACGGGACAGGGTCCAGCTATGGCTACACCTTC CASSMYGTGSSYGYTF
few TRBJ2-3 TRBD2 TRBV30 TGTGCCTGGAGTCGGCTAGCGGGCCCGATGAGCACAGATACGCAGTATTTT CAWSRLAGPMSTDTQYF
NA TRBJ2-5 TRBD2 TRBV27 TGTGCCAGCCGACTAGCGGGAGGGGAGACCCAGTACTTC CASRLAGGETQYF
NA TRBJ2-7 TRBD1 TRBV4-1 TGCGCCAGCAGCCTGGACAGGGGGAACTCCTACGAGCAGTACTTC CASSLDRGNSYEQYF
NA TRBJ1-1 NA TRBV7-2 TGTGCCAGCAGCTTAGTTCCGGGAGACACTGAAGCTTTCTTT CASSLVPGDTEAFF
NA TRBJ1-1 NA TRBV7-9 TGTTCCAGCAGCCCGCGGGGGTCGAACACTGAAGCTTTCTTT CSSSPRGSNTEAFF
NA TRBJ2-7 TRBD1 TRBV28 TGTGCCAGCACAGGGACAGGGGGCTACGAGCAGTACTTC CASTGTGGYEQYF
NA TRBJ2-1 NA TRBV11-2 TGTGCCAGCAGCTTGGACAGCCAATACAATGAGCAGTTCTTC CASSLDSQYNEQFF
once TRBJ2-5 NA TRBV19 TGTGCCACCGGTGGAGGGGCAGGAGTGGAGACCCAGTACTTC CATGGGAGVETQYF